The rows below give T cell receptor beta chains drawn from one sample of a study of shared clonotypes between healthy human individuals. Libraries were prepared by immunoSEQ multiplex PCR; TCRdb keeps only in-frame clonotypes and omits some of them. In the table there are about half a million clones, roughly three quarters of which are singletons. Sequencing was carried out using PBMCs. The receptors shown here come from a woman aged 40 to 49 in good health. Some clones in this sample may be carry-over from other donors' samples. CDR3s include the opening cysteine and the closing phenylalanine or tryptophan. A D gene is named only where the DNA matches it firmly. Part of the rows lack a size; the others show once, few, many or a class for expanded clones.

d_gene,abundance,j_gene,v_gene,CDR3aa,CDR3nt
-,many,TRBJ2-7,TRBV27,CASSLLQSSYEQYF,TGTGCCAGCAGTCTCCTACAGAGCTCCTACGAGCAGTACTTC
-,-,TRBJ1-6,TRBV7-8,CASSLGGSDSPLHF,TGTGCCAGCAGCTTGGGGGGCTCGGATTCACCCCTCCACTTT
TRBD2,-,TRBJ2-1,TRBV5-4,CASSLGLAGGVYNEQFF,TGTGCCAGCAGCTTGGGGCTAGCGGGAGGTGTCTACAATGAGCAGTTCTTC
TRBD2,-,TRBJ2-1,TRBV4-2,CASSQGKLAGVGEQFF,TGTGCCAGCAGCCAAGGTAAACTAGCGGGAGTCGGGGAGCAGTTCTTC
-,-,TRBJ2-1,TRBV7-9,CASSPQGPPYNEQFF,TGTGCCAGCAGCCCACAGGGCCCACCCTACAATGAGCAGTTCTTC
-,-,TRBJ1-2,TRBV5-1,CASSLDPGGGYTF,TGCGCCAGCAGCTTGGACCCAGGTGGTGGCTACACCTTC
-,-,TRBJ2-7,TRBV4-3,CASSQGTGYEQYF,TGCGCCAGCAGCCAAGGCACAGGCTACGAGCAGTACTTC
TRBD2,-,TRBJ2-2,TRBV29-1,CSAGSGSGTGELFF,TGCAGCGCCGGTAGCGGGAGTGGCACCGGGGAGCTGTTTTTT
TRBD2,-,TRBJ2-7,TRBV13,CASSSVAGSEQYF,TGTGCCAGCAGCTCAGTAGCGGGATCCGAGCAGTACTTC
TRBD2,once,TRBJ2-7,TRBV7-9,CASSPLPGAGGDEQYF,TGTGCCAGCAGCCCCCTCCCGGGTGCGGGAGGCGACGAGCAGTACTTC
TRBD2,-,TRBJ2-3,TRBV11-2,CASSARLAGVSTDTQYF,TGTGCCAGCAGCGCAAGACTAGCGGGAGTTTCCACAGATACGCAGTATTTT
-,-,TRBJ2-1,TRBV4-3,CASSQELQTYNEQFF,TGCGCCAGCAGCCAAGAGTTACAGACCTACAATGAGCAGTTCTTC
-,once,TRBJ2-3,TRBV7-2,CASSLDLVLDTQYF,TGTGCCAGCAGCTTAGATCTGGTTTTGGATACGCAGTATTTT
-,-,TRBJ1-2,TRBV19,CASSSQTENSNYGYTF,TGTGCCAGTAGTAGCCAGACAGAGAATTCTAACTATGGCTACACCTTC
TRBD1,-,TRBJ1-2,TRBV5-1,CASSSTGYPNYGYTF,TGCGCCAGCAGCTCGACAGGGTACCCTAACTATGGCTACACCTTC
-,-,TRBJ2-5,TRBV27,CASSSIAVQETQYF,TGTGCCAGCAGTTCCATAGCGGTACAAGAGACCCAGTACTTC
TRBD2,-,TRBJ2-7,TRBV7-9,CASSSTSGPPYEQYF,TGTGCCAGCAGCTCCACTAGCGGGCCTCCCTACGAGCAGTACTTC
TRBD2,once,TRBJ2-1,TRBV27,CASRASGRNNEQFF,TGTGCCAGCAGGGCTAGCGGGAGAAACAATGAGCAGTTCTTC
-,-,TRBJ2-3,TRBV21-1,CASSKPARGFGDTQYF,TGTGCCAGCAGCAAACCGGCAAGAGGGTTCGGAGATACGCAGTATTTT
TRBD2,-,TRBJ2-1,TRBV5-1,CASSSMGLGNNNEQFF,TGCGCCAGCAGCTCGATGGGACTAGGGAATAACAATGAGCAGTTCTTC
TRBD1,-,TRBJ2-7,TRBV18,CASSLTGGSYEQYF,TGTGCCAGCTCGCTGACAGGGGGGTCCTACGAGCAGTACTTC
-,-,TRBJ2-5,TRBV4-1,CASSQDQRGAGETQYF,TGCGCCAGCAGCCAAGATCAGCGAGGGGCCGGGGAGACCCAGTACTTC
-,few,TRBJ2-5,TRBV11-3,CASSLAIETQYF,TGTGCCAGCAGCTTAGCGATCGAGACCCAGTACTTC
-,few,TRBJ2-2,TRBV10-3,CAIRPDLLRDRVLGELFF,TGTGCCATCCGCCCGGACCTTTTAAGGGATCGGGTGCTTGGGGAGCTGTTTTTT
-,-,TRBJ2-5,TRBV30,CAWTRQETQYF,TGTGCCTGGACAAGACAAGAGACCCAGTACTTC
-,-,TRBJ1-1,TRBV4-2,CASSQDRDRFMNTEAFF,TGTGCCAGCAGCCAAGATCGAGATCGGTTTATGAACACTGAAGCTTTCTTT
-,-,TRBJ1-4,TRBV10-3,CAISESKGINEKLFF,TGTGCCATCAGTGAGTCGAAAGGAATAAATGAAAAACTGTTTTTT
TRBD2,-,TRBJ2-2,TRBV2,CASSRLAGGNTGELFF,TGTGCCAGCAGCCGACTAGCGGGAGGGAACACCGGGGAGCTGTTTTTT
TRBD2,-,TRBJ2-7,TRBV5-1,CASSLVAGGTYEQYF,TGCGCCAGCAGCTTGGTAGCGGGAGGGACCTACGAGCAGTACTTC
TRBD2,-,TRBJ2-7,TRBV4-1,CASSQDPAGVREQYF,TGCGCCAGCAGCCAAGATCCAGCGGGAGTGAGGGAGCAGTACTTC
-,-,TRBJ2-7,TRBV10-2,CASSSGLGAYEQYF,TGCGCCAGCAGCTCGGGACTGGGGGCCTACGAGCAGTACTTC
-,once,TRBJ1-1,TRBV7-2,CASSHTPGNFRSTEAFF,TGTGCCAGCAGCCACACTCCCGGGAACTTTCGTTCCACTGAAGCTTTCTTT
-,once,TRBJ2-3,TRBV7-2,CASSLDISTDTQYF,TGTGCCAGCAGCTTGGACATAAGCACAGATACGCAGTATTTT
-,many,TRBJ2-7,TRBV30,CAWKPDSHYEQYF,TGTGCCTGGAAACCGGACAGTCACTACGAGCAGTACTTC
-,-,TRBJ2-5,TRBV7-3,CASSLTAGRQETQYF,TGTGCCAGCAGCTTAACGGCAGGTCGCCAAGAGACCCAGTACTTC
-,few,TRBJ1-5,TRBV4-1,CASSPYWSNQPQHF,TGCGCCAGCAGCCCATACTGGAGCAATCAGCCCCAGCATTTT
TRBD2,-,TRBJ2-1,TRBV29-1,CSVEVGGTSGIDEQFF,TGCAGCGTTGAAGTGGGGGGGACTAGCGGGATCGATGAGCAGTTCTTC
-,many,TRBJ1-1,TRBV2,CASSEFDRMNTEAFF,TGTGCCAGCAGTGAATTCGACAGGATGAACACTGAAGCTTTCTTT
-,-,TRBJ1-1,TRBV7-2,CASSPRGRTEAFF,TGTGCCAGCAGCCCTAGGGGGAGGACTGAAGCTTTCTTT
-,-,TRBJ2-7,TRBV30,CAWSVGATTYEQYF,TGTGCCTGGAGTGTAGGGGCTACAACCTACGAGCAGTACTTC
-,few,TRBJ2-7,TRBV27,CASKTGFGSYEQYF,TGTGCCAGCAAGACGGGATTCGGGTCTTACGAGCAGTACTTC
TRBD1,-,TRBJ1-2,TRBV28,CASTGSGGGYTF,TGTGCCAGCACCGGATCAGGGGGTGGCTACACCTTC
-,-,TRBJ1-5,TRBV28,CASSFSVSNQPQHF,TGTGCCAGCAGTTTCTCGGTTAGCAATCAGCCCCAGCATTTT
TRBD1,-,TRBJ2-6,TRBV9,CASSEYYRGPLRPSGANVLTF,TGTGCCAGCAGCGAGTACTACAGGGGGCCCCTACGCCCCTCTGGGGCCAACGTCCTGACTTTC
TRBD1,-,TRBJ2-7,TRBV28,CASSSPGQGSYEQYF,TGTGCCAGCAGTTCACCGGGACAGGGCTCCTACGAGCAGTACTTC
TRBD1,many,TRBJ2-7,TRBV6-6,CASSSPDRDLSYEQYF,TGTGCCAGCAGTTCCCCCGACAGGGACCTTTCCTACGAGCAGTACTTC
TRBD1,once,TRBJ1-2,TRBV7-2,CASSPGQGYGYTF,TGTGCCAGCAGCCCCGGACAGGGGTATGGCTACACCTTC
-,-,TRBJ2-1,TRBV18,CASSGGGHEQFF,TGTGCCAGCTCGGGAGGGGGCCATGAGCAGTTCTTC
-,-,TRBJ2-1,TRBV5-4,CASSLDLLSSYNEQFF,TGTGCCAGCAGCTTGGATCTGCTGAGCTCCTACAATGAGCAGTTCTTC
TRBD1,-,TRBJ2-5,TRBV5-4,CASSSPRDRGSGKYF,TGTGCCAGCAGTTCACCCCGGGACAGGGGCTCCGGAAAGTACTTC
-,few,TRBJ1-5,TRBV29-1,CSVEARPNQPQHF,TGCAGCGTTGAAGCGCGGCCGAATCAGCCCCAGCATTTT
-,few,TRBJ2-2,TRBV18,CASSPRGPTNTGELFF,TGTGCCAGCTCACCCCGGGGCCCAACAAACACCGGGGAGCTGTTTTTT
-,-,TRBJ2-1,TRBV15,CATSRSGGQTNNEQFF,TGTGCCACCAGCAGGTCGGGCGGACAGACGAACAATGAGCAGTTCTTC
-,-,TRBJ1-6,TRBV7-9,CASSYLPRAYNSPLHF,TGTGCCAGCAGCTACTTACCACGAGCTTATAATTCACCCCTCCACTTT
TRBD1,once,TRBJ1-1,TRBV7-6,CASSWQGESTEAFF,TGTGCCAGCAGCTGGCAGGGGGAGAGCACTGAAGCTTTCTTT